This entry lists 23 T cell receptor beta chains sequenced from one sample in a study of blood T cell repertoires in COVID-19 (dated by TCRdb to 2020 to 2022). Library creation used the immunoSEQ multiplex PCR assay. In TCRdb, the immuneACCESS table is reduced to in-frame sequences with V and J assigned. These tables do not hold every clone; where another copy was compared, an unresolved V gene accounts for under half, and the others remain unexplained. Counted in this sample were around 80,000 clones; 70% to 85% of them appeared once. Approximately 5.4% of the sample lies in the top ten. The sample taken for sequencing was peripheral blood. The receptors originated from a man in his forties or fifties with active or convalescent COVID-19.

The chain employs TRBV7-6 and TRBJ1-1, with 8 bases that match TRBD1. This CDR3 is 14 amino acids long. The trim removed 5 bases at V and 7 bases at J, leaving 9 bases unmatched. Germline CDR1 and CDR2: SGHVS and FNYEAQ. The CDR3, as DNA: TGTGCCAGCAGCCCCCAGGGGGCGCGTGGTGAAGCTTTCTTT. It codes for CASSPQGARGEAFF.

This chain joins TRBV6-5 and TRBJ1-1, with a possible D match to TRBD1 (5 bases). V was shortened by 2 bases and J by 7 bases, with 11 bases between the two germline ends. Looked up from germline, CDR1 is MNHEY and CDR2 is SVGAGI. This CDR3 is 13 amino acids long. The CDR3 loop is CASSYTPQGEAFF. CDR3 sequence (DNA): TGTGCCAGCAGTTACACCCCCCAGGGTGAAGCTTTCTTT.

This chain joins TRBV6-5 and TRBJ2-2; D remains unclear. V shed 7 bases and J shed 8 bases, with 8 bases lying between them. CDR1 is MNHEY, CDR2 SVGAGI, per germline. The CDR3 has 11 residues. CDR3 region: CASTLNGELFF. The CDR3, as DNA: TGTGCCAGCACCCTAAATGGGGAGCTGTTTTTT.

The V and J genes are TRBV11-2 and TRBJ2-3; 10 nucleotides match TRBD2. Germline values: CDR1 SGHAT, CDR2 FQNNGV. V was clipped by 4 bases and J by 6 bases; unmatched bases: 10. CDR3 size: 16 residues. The DNA of the CDR3 is TGTGCCAGCAGCTCCCCAACTAGCGGGATATCCGATACGCAGTATTTT. Its protein product is CASSSPTSGISDTQYF.

The rearrangement links TRBV7-2 to TRBJ1-4, with TRBD1 as a possible D gene (6 bases). The CDR3 spans 18 residues. Germline values: CDR1 SGHTA, CDR2 FQGNSA. V shed 4 bases and J shed 0 bases, with 18 bases lying between them. CDR3 in DNA: TGTGCCAGCAGCTCCGGGGGGGACAATCATGCAACTAATGAAAAACTGTTTTTT. It is translated as CASSSGGDNHATNEKLFF.

This clone was observed once. Here the CDR3 DNA reads TGTGCCAGCAGCTTGGAACTAGCGGGGGGCCTGGATGAGCAGTTCTTC. Amino acids: CASSLELAGGLDEQFF. The genes are TRBV5-4 and TRBJ2-1, with 12 positions matching TRBD2. Germline loops: CDR1 SGHNT, CDR2 YYREEE (reference sequence). The CDR3 has 16 residues. V lost 0 bases to trimming and J lost 8 bases; unmatched junction nucleotides: 6.

This chain links TRBV30 with TRBJ2-7; no reliable D call. V was trimmed by 1 base and J by 2 bases, leaving 12 bases between them. Germline V gene sequence: CDR1 GTSNPN, CDR2 SVGIG (reference sequence). CDR3 length: 14 amino acids. CDR3: CAWSAAVPPYEQYF. CDR3 nucleotides: TGTGCCTGGAGTGCGGCGGTGCCCCCCTACGAGCAGTACTTC.

The CDR3 bases are TGTGCCAGCAGCGGGGGGACAGATACGCAGTATTTT. Its protein product is CASSGGTDTQYF. V and J are TRBV6-4 and TRBJ2-3, with 7 bases aligning to TRBD2. J gave up 3 bases and V 6 bases, and 0 bases lay outside the gene matches. CDR1 and CDR2 from the germline V gene are MRHNA and SNTAGT. CDR3 size: 12 residues.

The gene calls are TRBV2 and TRBJ1-3, with D unresolved. The ends were cut back, 2 bases at V and 5 bases at J, with 7 bases in the middle. Germline lookup yields CDR1 SNHLY and CDR2 FYNNEI. There are 13 residues in the CDR3. CDR3 region: CASSERGRNTIYF. The CDR3 DNA reads TGTGCCAGCAGTGAAAGAGGGCGAAACACCATATATTTT.

CDR3 in DNA: TGTGCCAGTAGTATGCCGGGGTACGAGCAGTACTTC. As protein: CASSMPGYEQYF. The chain recombines TRBV19 with TRBJ2-7; TRBD2 is a possible D gene (5 bases). The CDR3 spans 12 residues. Trimming stripped 3 bases from V and 4 bases from J, with 7 bases between. Germline CDR1 is LNHDA and CDR2 is SQIVND (reference sequence).

The chain combines TRBV6-5 with TRBJ1-6; D not resolved. The CDR3 extends over 13 amino acids. Trimming removed 7 bases at V and 5 bases at J, with 9 bases between. Germline V gene data show CDR1 as MNHEY and CDR2 as SVGAGI. The CDR3: CASNTENNSPLHF. The CDR3 bases are TGTGCCAGCAATACAGAGAATAATTCACCCCTCCACTTT.

The chain uses TRBV13 and TRBJ2-3; 8 bases fit TRBD1. The CDR3 contains 15 residues. The V and J ends lost 5 bases and 3 bases, in that order; junction bases with no gene match: 7. Per the germline V gene, CDR1 is PRHDT and CDR2 is FYEKMQ (reference sequence). CDR3 in amino acids: CASSSGQGRTDTQYF. CDR3 DNA: TGTGCCAGCAGCAGTGGACAGGGCAGGACAGATACGCAGTATTTT.

The rearrangement links TRBV7-2 to TRBJ1-1, with TRBD1 matching 9 bases. The CDR3 loop spans 14 amino acids. Germline trimming cut 1 base from V and 7 bases from J; bases unmatched to any gene: 4. Germline CDR1 is SGHTA and CDR2 is FQGNSA. The CDR3 spells CASSLDRGRGEAFF. CDR3 bases: TGTGCCAGCAGCTTAGACAGGGGGCGTGGTGAAGCTTTCTTT.

V is TRBV27 and J is TRBJ2-1; tentative D call: TRBD2 (5 bases). Germline CDR1 MNHEY, CDR2 SMNVEV (reference sequence). This CDR3 has 12 amino acids. V was pared by 6 bases and J by 8 bases, with 11 bases between. For the CDR3, the DNA is TGTGCCAGCAGCTTGACCGGGGATGAGCAGTTCTTC. Amino acid sequence: CASSLTGDEQFF.

This clone appeared a few times. The rearrangement uses TRBV11-2 and TRBJ2-7; 8 bases agree with TRBD2. CDR3 length: 14 residues. From germline, CDR1 is SGHAT and CDR2 FQNNGV. V dropped 1 base and J dropped 3; count of bases not matched to a gene: 2. CDR3 sequence reads: CASSLGLAGYEQYF. The CDR3 nucleotides are TGTGCCAGCAGCTTAGGTCTAGCGGGCTACGAGCAGTACTTC.

The chain carries TRBV7-6 and TRBJ2-1, with TRBD2 matching over 14 bases. Germline V gene sequence: CDR1 SGHVS, CDR2 FNYEAQ. J gave up 10 bases and V 0 bases, and 8 bases lay outside the gene matches. The CDR3 runs to 17 residues. The CDR3 bases are TGTGCCAGCAGCTTAGCGGGGCCGGGACTAGCGGGGGAAGAGCAGTTCTTC. The encoded protein is CASSLAGPGLAGEEQFF.

This chain links TRBV12-3 or TRBV12-4 with TRBJ1-2, with TRBD1 as a possible D gene (5 bases). There are 13 residues in the CDR3. V lost 3 bases and J lost 4, with 9 bases in between. DNA for the CDR3: TGTGCCAGCAGTTTGGGGCTCTCCTATGGCTACACCTTC. Its translation is CASSLGLSYGYTF.

The chain recombines TRBV2 with TRBJ1-4; 10 bases match TRBD1. Trimming cost V 7 bases and J 6 bases; bases outside gene matches: 8. Per germline, CDR1 SNHLY and CDR2 FYNNEI. The CDR3 covers 15 residues. The chain's CDR3 is CASMPGQGFYEKLFF. The DNA of the CDR3 is TGTGCCAGCATGCCGGGACAGGGGTTTTATGAAAAACTGTTTTTT. Combining the CDR3 with reference TRBV2 and TRBJ1-4 gives the whole variable domain EPEVTQTPSHQVTQMGQEVILRCVPISNHLYFYWYRQILGQKVEFLVSFYNNEISEKSEIFDDQFSVERPDGSNFTLKIRSTKLEDSAMYFCASMPGQGFYEKLFFGSGTQLSVL.

This chain uses TRBV5-1 with TRBJ1-2; D not certain. Germline V gives CDR1 SGHRS, CDR2 YFSETQ. The V end lost 0 bases, the J end lost 2 bases, and 11 bases lay between the germline ends. The CDR3 runs to 15 residues. The CDR3, as DNA: TGCGCCAGCAGCTTGGGATTGCTTGGCAACTATGGCTACACCTTC. Encoded protein: CASSLGLLGNYGYTF.

The chain links TRBV7-8 to TRBJ1-5; D call uncertain. The germline gives CDR1 SGHVS, CDR2 FQNEAQ. The germline V and J ends were trimmed by 5 bases and 4 bases, with 15 bases remaining between them. CDR3 length equals 15 residues. The CDR3 region has the DNA TGTGCCAGCAGCCCCCCGGGGATGGGAAATCAGCCCCAGCATTTT. It is translated as CASSPPGMGNQPQHF.

The rearrangement links TRBV5-1 to TRBJ1-1; 11 bases are a match to TRBD1. The CDR3 length is 14 residues. Trimming took 2 bases from V and 5 from J; bases not matched to a gene: 2. From germline, CDR1 is SGHRS and CDR2 YFSETQ. The CDR3 is CASSFRDRGTEAFF. CDR3 DNA: TGCGCCAGCAGCTTCCGGGACAGGGGGACTGAAGCTTTCTTT. The entire variable domain, with the rest obtained from reference TRBV5-1 and TRBJ1-1, is as follows: KAGVTQTPRYLIKTRGQQVTLSCSPISGHRSVSWYQQTPGQGLQFLFEYFSETQRNKGNFPGRFSGRQFSNSRSEMNVSTLELGDSALYLCASSFRDRGTEAFFGQGTRLTVV.

CDR3 in DNA: TGTGCCAGCAGCTTGGGACTTACTTACGAGCAGTACTTC. Its translation: CASSLGLTYEQYF. The chain carries TRBV11-2 and TRBJ2-7; maybe TRBD2 (6 bases). Trimming pared 3 bases from V and 4 bases from J, leaving 10 bases between. This CDR3 comprises 13 residues. Germline V gene lookup returns CDR1 SGHAT and CDR2 FQNNGV.

In this sample, this clone turned up a few times. The rearrangement uses TRBV5-4 and TRBJ2-5, with 15 bases aligning to TRBD2. Germline trimming cut 4 bases from V and 3 bases from J; bases unmatched to any gene: 7. The CDR3 consists of 17 residues. Germline assignment: CDR1 SGHNT and CDR2 YYREEE (reference sequence). For the CDR3, the DNA is TGTGCCAGCAGCGCCGGACTAGCGGGGGGGAAAGAAGAGACCCAGTACTTC. Translation: CASSAGLAGGKEETQYF.